The following is a T cell receptor beta chain sequence with its context. The sample carries other DNA sequences with the same CDR3. The sample originates from a study of shared clonotypes between healthy human individuals. Trimming took 1 base from V and 3 from J, leaving 6 bases between them. The CDR3 runs to 13 residues. Germline V gene data show CDR1 as SEHNR and CDR2 as FQNEAQ (reference sequence). The assay was immunoSEQ multiplex PCR, and TCRdb's table has in-frame clones only and misses some. This table holds hundreds of thousands of clones, approximately 77% found once. This TCR was sampled from a woman in her thirties or forties in good health. Some clones in this sample may be carry-over from other donors' samples. The sequencing sample was made of PBMCs. The chain is built from TRBV7-9 and TRBJ1-1, with no clear D. CDR3 nucleotides: TGTGCCAGCAGCTTAGGGACCTACACTGAAGCTTTCTTT. Its translation: CASSLGTYTEAFF.